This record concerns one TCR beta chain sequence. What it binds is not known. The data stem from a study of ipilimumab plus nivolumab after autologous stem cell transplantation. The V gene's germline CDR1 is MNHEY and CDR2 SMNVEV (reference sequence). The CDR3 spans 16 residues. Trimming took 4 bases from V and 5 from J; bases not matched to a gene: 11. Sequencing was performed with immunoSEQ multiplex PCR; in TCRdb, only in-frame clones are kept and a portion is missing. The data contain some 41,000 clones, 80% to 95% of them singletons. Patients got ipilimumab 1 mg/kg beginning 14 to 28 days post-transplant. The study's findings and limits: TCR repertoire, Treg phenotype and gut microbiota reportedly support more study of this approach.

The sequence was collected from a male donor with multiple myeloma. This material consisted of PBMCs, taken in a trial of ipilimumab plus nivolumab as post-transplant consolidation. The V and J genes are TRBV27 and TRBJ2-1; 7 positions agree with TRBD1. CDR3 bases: TGTGCCAGCAGTTCCTTAGGGGGCACGGTCCACAATGAGCAGTTCTTC. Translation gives CASSSLGGTVHNEQFF.